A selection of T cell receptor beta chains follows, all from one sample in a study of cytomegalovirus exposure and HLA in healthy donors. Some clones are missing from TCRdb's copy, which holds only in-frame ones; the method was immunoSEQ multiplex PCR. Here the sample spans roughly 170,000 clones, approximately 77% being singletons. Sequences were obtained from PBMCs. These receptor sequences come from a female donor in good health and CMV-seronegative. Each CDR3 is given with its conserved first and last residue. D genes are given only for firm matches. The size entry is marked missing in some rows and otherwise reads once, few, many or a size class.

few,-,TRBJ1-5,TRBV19,CASSPEDGGVQQPQHF,TGTGCCAGTAGTCCAGAGGATGGAGGGGTTCAACAGCCCCAGCATTTT
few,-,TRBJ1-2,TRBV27,CASTGGGARGYTF,TGTGCCAGCACCGGGGGGGGAGCCCGGGGCTACACCTTC
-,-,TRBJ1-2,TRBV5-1,CASSPNRDESGYTF,TGCGCCAGCAGCCCGAACAGGGACGAATCCGGCTACACCTTC
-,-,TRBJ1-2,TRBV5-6,CASSLEVGVYGYTF,TGTGCCAGCAGCTTGGAAGTCGGTGTCTATGGCTACACCTTC
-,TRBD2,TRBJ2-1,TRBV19,CASKTSGRGGDEQFF,TGTGCCAGTAAAACTAGCGGGAGGGGTGGGGATGAGCAGTTCTTC
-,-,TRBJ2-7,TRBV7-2,CASSSDRGRYEQYF,TGTGCCAGCAGCTCAGATAGGGGGAGATACGAGCAGTACTTC
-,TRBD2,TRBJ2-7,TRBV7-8,CASSLSGGDYEQYF,TGTGCCAGCAGCTTATCGGGGGGGGACTACGAGCAGTACTTC
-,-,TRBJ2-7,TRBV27,CASALGEPAYEQYF,TGTGCCAGCGCCCTAGGGGAACCCGCCTACGAGCAGTACTTC
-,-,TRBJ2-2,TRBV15,CATSPGGNTGELFF,TGTGCCACCAGCCCCGGAGGAAACACCGGGGAGCTGTTTTTT
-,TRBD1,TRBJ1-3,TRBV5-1,CASSRTGSGNTIYF,TGCGCCAGCAGCCGGACAGGGAGTGGAAACACCATATATTTT
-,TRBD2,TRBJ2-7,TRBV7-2,CASHPGTSASYEQYF,TGTGCCAGCCACCCCGGGACTAGCGCATCCTACGAGCAGTACTTC
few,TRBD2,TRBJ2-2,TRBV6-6,CASSRGEVAGELFF,TGTGCCAGCAGTCGGGGGGAGGTTGCCGGGGAGCTGTTTTTT
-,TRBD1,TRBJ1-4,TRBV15,CATSRPRGTGGEKLFF,TGTGCCACCAGCAGACCTAGAGGGACAGGGGGTGAAAAACTGTTTTTT
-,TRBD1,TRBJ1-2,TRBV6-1,CASSEEKVVWTGGPNYGYTF,TGTGCCAGCAGTGAGGAAAAGGTGGTTTGGACAGGGGGCCCTAACTATGGCTACACCTTC
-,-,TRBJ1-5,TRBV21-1,CARSTGTGNQPQHF,TGTGCCAGATCCACAGGGACGGGCAATCAGCCCCAGCATTTT
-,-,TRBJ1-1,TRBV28,CASSLGRNTEAFF,TGTGCCAGCAGTTTAGGGCGGAACACTGAAGCTTTCTTT
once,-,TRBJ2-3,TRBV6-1,CASSEDGGSTDTQYF,TGTGCCAGCAGTGAAGATGGGGGGTCCACAGATACGCAGTATTTT
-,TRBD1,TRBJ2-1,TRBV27,CASRKDRVYHEQFF,TGTGCCAGCAGAAAGGACAGGGTTTACCATGAGCAGTTCTTC
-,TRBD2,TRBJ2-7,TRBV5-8,CASTQGLALYEQYF,TGTGCCAGCACCCAAGGACTAGCGCTATACGAGCAGTACTTC
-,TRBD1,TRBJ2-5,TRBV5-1,CASSSTGGAGETQYF,TGCGCCAGCAGCTCTACAGGGGGCGCCGGGGAGACCCAGTACTTC
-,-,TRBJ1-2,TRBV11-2,CASSPPRAGGYTF,TGTGCCAGCAGCCCTCCCCGGGCGGGAGGCTACACCTTC
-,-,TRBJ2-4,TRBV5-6,CASSPKPSSSAGAIQYF,TGTGCCAGCAGCCCCAAACCGTCTAGCTCGGCCGGCGCCATTCAGTACTTC
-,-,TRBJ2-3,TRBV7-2,CASSPARLDTQYF,TGTGCCAGCAGCCCTGCGAGACTTGATACGCAGTATTTT
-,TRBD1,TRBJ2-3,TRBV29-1,CSAGTGPFTDTQYF,TGCAGCGCGGGGACAGGGCCCTTCACAGATACGCAGTATTTT
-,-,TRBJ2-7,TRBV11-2,CASTPAAGPYEQYF,TGTGCCAGCACTCCCGCGGCGGGACCCTACGAGCAGTACTTC
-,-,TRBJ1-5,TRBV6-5,CASSPGPSTGQPQHF,TGTGCCAGCAGTCCAGGGCCTTCTACCGGGCAGCCCCAGCATTTT